The clone carrying this T cell receptor (beta chain) was counted a few times. Its target is unknown. The data derive from a study of T cell responses to AZD1222 COVID-19 vaccine. Across the whole study: Timing groups of about 4 and about 12 weeks for second doses were pooled.

Study-level findings and limits: Females made up more of the donors, who were largely white British, and clonal diversity may have come out too low.

This table comes from immunoSEQ multiplex PCR, and its TCRdb copy is limited to in-frame clones, with some not included. The sample holds 90,000 to 150,000 clones, roughly 89% seen once. This CDR3 is built from 13 residues. The V gene's germline CDR1 is GTSNPN and CDR2 SVGIG (reference sequence). V was clipped by 5 bases and J by 4 bases; unmatched bases: 7. The starting material was peripheral blood, obtained on day 0 of AZD1222 vaccination. The J gene is TRBJ1-1, the V gene TRBV30; the match to TRBD1 covers 7 bases. The sequence was obtained from an adult in good health. CDR3 sequence (DNA): TGTGCCTGGGTAGACAGGGATGGCACTGAAGCTTTCTTT. As protein: CAWVDRDGTEAFF.